What follows are 6 T cell receptor beta chains derived from one specimen sequenced in a study of cytomegalovirus exposure and HLA in healthy donors. Use of 60 Vbeta and 13 Jbeta primers characterized the PCR. Using immunoSEQ multiplex PCR, the repertoire was profiled, and TCRdb retains in-frame clones only, with some absent. The repertoire holds 40,000 or so clones, with 90% to 95% as singletons. The specimen sequenced was PBMCs. The receptors originated from a woman between 18 and 29 years old in good health and CMV-seronegative.

The chain carries TRBV19 and TRBJ1-5; 9 nucleotides match TRBD1. The V segment lost 6 bases and the J segment 5 bases; nucleotides outside the gene matches: 5. The CDR3 loop spans 14 amino acids. Germline CDR1 and CDR2: LNHDA and SQIVND (reference sequence). The DNA of the CDR3 is TGTGCCAGTAGCCCGGGACAGGGTTATCAGCCCCAGCATTTT. It is translated as CASSPGQGYQPQHF.

The CDR3 coding sequence is TGTGCCAGCAGCCTCAGCGGGAGGTCTTCCTACGAGCAGTACTTC. It codes for CASSLSGRSSYEQYF. The chain carries TRBV25-1 and TRBJ2-7, with 9 bases matching TRBD2. Germline CDR1 and CDR2: MGHDK and SYGVNS. The CDR3 covers 15 residues. With 6 bases clipped from V and 1 base from J, the junction kept 7 bases outside the gene matches.

This sequence joins TRBV28 and TRBJ2-1, with TRBD2 matching 11 bases. The CDR3 has 14 amino acids. The germline gives CDR1 MDHEN, CDR2 SYDVKM. V lost 4 bases and J lost 5; bases outside the gene matches: 1. The CDR3 nucleotides read TGTGCCAGCAGTTCGGGACTAGCGGACAATGAGCAGTTCTTC. Amino acid sequence: CASSSGLADNEQFF.

V and J are TRBV28 and TRBJ1-4, with D perhaps matching TRBD1 (6 bases). The CDR3 has 15 residues. Germline CDR1 MDHEN, CDR2 SYDVKM. V lost 6 bases and J 4 bases, leaving 15 bases between the germline ends. The CDR3: CASSPVQGYNEKLFF. As DNA, the CDR3 is TGTGCCAGCAGCCCCGTCCAGGGGTATAATGAAAAACTGTTTTTT. The full variable domain, completed using reference TRBV28 and TRBJ1-4, is DVKVTQSSRYLVKRTGEKVFLECVQDMDHENMFWYRQDPGLGLRLIYFSYDVKMKEKGDIPEGYSVSREKKERFSLILESASTNQTSMYLCASSPVQGYNEKLFFGSGTQLSVL.

The chain has TRBV6-1 and TRBJ1-5; 11 bases align to TRBD1. This CDR3 comprises 16 residues. The trim removed 4 bases at V and 3 bases at J, leaving 5 bases unmatched. Per the germline V gene, CDR1 is MNHNS and CDR2 is SASEGT. The CDR3 DNA follows: TGTGCCAGCAGTGTCGGACAGGGGGCGTCCAATCAGCCCCAGCATTTT. Protein sequence: CASSVGQGASNQPQHF.

The J gene is TRBJ2-5, the V gene TRBV7-2; 7 bases fit TRBD2. The end of the DNA aligns better with TRBJ2-7, so the J call may be wrong. The CDR3 loop spans 15 amino acids. Looked up from germline, CDR1 is SGHTA and CDR2 is FQGNSA. The CDR3 is CASSPIGGGPYEQYF. The CDR3 nucleotides read TGTGCCAGCAGCCCGATTGGGGGAGGGCCGTACGAGCAGTACTTC.